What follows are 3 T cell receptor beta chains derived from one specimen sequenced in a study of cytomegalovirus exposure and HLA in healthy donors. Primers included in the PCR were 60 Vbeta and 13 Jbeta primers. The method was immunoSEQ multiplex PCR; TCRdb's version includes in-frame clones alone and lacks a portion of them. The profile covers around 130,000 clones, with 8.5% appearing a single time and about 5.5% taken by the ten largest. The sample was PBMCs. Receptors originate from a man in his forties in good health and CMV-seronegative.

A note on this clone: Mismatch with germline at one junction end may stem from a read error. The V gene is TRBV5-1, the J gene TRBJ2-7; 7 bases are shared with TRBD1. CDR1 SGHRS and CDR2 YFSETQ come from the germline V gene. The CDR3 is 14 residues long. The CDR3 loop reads CASTLGDSSYEQSF. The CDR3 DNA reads TGCGCCAGCACCCTGGGGGACAGTTCCTACGAGCAGTCCTTC.

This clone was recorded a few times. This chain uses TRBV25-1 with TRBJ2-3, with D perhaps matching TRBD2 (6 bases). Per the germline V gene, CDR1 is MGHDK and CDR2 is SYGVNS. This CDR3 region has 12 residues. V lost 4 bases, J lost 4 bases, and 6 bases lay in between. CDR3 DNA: TGTGCCAGCAGTGGGAGGGCAGATACGCAGTATTTT. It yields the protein CASSGRADTQYF.

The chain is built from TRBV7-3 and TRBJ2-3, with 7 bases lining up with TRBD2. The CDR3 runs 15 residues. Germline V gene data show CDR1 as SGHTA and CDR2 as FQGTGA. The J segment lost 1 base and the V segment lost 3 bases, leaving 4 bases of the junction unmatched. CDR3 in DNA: TGTGCCAGCAGCTTGACCCGGGGGGGCACAGATACGCAGTATTTT. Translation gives CASSLTRGGTDTQYF.